Sequencing of this T cell receptor beta chain was carried out in a study of monozygotic twins with inflammatory bowel disease. Study-level results: Repertoire similarity did not separate concordant from discordant twins, possibly from limited power.

Comment on this clonotype: Its antigen is still unknown.

Collection of an approximately 2.5 ml blood sample took place per donor. Reanalyzing the 5' RACE reads, TCRdb keeps one entry per CDR3 protein, without DNA. The sample table sets out 70,000 to 95,000 distinct CDR3 sequences. CDR1 ENHRY and CDR2 SYGVKD come from the germline V gene. The CDR3 totals 17 residues. This chain joins TRBV10-3 and TRBJ2-7; TCRdb picks TRBD1, but there is no DNA to check that call. The TCR comes from a human donor with ulcerative colitis or Crohn's disease, or a healthy co-twin of an affected twin (not recorded which). The sequenced material came from blood. The CDR3 spells CAISDPPGGRTAYEQYF.